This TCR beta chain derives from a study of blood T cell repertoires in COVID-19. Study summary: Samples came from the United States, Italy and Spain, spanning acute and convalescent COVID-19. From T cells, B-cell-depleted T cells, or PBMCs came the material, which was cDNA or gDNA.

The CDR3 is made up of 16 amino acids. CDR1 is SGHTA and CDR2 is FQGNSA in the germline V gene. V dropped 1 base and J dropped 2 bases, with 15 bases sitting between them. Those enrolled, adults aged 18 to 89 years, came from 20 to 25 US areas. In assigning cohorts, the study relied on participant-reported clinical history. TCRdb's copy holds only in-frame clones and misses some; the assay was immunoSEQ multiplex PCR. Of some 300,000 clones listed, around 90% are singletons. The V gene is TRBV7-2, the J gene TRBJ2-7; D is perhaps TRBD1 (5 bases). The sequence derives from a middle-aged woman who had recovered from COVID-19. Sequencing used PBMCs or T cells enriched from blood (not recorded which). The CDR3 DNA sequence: TGTGCCAGCAGCTTAGGGCCCTTGGGCAGGGCCTACGAGCAGTACTTC. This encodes CASSLGPLGRAYEQYF. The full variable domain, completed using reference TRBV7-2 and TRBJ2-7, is GAGVSQSPSNKVTEKGKDVELRCDPISGHTALYWYRQSLGQGLEFLIYFQGNSAPDKSGLPSDRFSAERTGGSVSTLTIQRTQQEDSAVYLCASSLGPLGRAYEQYFGPGTRLTVT.